This T cell receptor beta chain was captured in a study of chemoradiotherapy in HPV16-positive cancers. CDR3 length: 13 residues. Deletions cut 8 bases from V and 8 bases from J, with 16 bases between. CDR1 is MNHNS, CDR2 SASEGT, per germline. Using immunoSEQ multiplex PCR, the repertoire was profiled, and TCRdb retains in-frame clones only, with some absent. This table holds around 33,000 clones, approximately 89% found once. The TCR originated in a human donor with HPV-associated anogenital cancer. The V gene is TRBV6-1, the J gene TRBJ2-1; D not resolved. Here the sequenced sample was blood, taken from a patient who underwent chemoradiotherapy. Here the CDR3 DNA reads TGTGCCAGCGTCCGGAATCCGTGGGATGAGCAGTTCTTC. Protein: CASVRNPWDEQFF.